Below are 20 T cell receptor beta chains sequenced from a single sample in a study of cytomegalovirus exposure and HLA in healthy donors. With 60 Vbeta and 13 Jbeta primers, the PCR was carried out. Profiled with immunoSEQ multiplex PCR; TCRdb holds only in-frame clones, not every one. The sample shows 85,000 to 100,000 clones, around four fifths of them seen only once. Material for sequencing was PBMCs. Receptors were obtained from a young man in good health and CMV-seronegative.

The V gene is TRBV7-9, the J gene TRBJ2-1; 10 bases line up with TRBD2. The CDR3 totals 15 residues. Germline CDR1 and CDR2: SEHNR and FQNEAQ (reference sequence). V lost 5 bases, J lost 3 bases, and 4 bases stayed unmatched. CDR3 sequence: CASSRTSGVYNEQFF. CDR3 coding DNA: TGTGCCAGCAGCCGCACTAGCGGGGTCTACAATGAGCAGTTCTTC.

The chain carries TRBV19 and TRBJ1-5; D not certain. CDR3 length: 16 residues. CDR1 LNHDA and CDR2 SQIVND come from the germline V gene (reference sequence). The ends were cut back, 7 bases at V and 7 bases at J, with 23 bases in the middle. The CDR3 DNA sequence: TGTGCCAGTACCCCTCCCGCGGGGAAGTTGTTGCAGCCCCAGCATTTT. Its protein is CASTPPAGKLLQPQHF.

DNA of the CDR3: TGTGCCAGCAGTATACAAAAAGGGACAGGGGGCGAGCAGTACTTC. Protein product: CASSIQKGTGGEQYF. The gene calls are TRBV28 and TRBJ2-7; 11 nucleotides agree with TRBD1. V shed 5 bases and J 6 bases; nucleotides not matched to a gene: 9. The CDR3 sequence is 15 residues long. Germline CDR1 is MDHEN and CDR2 is SYDVKM.

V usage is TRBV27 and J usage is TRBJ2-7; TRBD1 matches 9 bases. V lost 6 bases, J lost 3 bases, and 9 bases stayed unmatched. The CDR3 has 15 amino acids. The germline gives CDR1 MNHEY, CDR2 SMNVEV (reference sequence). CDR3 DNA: TGTGCCAGCAGCTCAACCGGGACAGGGTACTACGAGCAGTACTTC. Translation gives CASSSTGTGYYEQYF.

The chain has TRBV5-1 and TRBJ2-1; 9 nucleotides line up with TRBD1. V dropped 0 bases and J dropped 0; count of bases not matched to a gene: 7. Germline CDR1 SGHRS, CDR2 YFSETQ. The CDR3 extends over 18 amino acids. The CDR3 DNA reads TGCGCCAGCAGCTTGGGGGGACAGGGCCTCAGCTCCTACAATGAGCAGTTCTTC. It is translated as CASSLGGQGLSSYNEQFF.

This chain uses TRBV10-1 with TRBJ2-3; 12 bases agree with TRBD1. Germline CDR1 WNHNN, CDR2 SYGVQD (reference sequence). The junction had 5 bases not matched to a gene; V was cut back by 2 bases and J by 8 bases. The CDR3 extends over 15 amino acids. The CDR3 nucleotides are TGCGCCAGCAGTGAGCGGGGACAGGGGGCGCGTACGCAGTATTTT. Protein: CASSERGQGARTQYF.

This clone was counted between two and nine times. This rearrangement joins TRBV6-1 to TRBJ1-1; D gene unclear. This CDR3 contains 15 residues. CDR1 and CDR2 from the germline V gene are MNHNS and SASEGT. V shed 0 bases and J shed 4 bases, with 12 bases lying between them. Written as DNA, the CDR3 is TGTGCCAGCAGTGAAGCGGTCGGGGAGGTCACTGAAGCTTTCTTT. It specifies CASSEAVGEVTEAFF.

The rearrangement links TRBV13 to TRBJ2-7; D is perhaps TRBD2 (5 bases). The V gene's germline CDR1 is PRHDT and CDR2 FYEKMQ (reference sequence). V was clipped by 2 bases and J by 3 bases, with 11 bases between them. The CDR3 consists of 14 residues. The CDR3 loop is CASSLTASLYEQYF. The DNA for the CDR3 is TGTGCCAGCAGCTTAACGGCTAGCCTCTACGAGCAGTACTTC.

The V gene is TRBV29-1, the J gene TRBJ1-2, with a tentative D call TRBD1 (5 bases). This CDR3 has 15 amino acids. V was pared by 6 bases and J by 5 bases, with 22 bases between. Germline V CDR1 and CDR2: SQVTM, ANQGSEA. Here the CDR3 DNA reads TGCAGCGTCGACCTTACAGGCAGTGGGCTTTATGGCTACACCTTC. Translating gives CSVDLTGSGLYGYTF.

DNA of the CDR3: TGCGCCAGCAGCCCGGGGACAGGGAATAGCTACGAGCAGTACTTC. This gives the protein CASSPGTGNSYEQYF. The V call is TRBV4-1, the J call TRBJ2-7, with 9 bases identical to TRBD1. The CDR3 sequence is 15 residues long. Germline V lookup: CDR1 MGHRA, CDR2 YSYEKL. Trimming cost V 4 bases and J 3 bases; bases outside gene matches: 7.

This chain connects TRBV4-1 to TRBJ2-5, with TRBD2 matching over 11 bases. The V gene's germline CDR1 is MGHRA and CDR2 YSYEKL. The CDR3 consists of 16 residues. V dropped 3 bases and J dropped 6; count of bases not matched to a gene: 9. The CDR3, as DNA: TGCGCCAGCAGCCAGGATAGCGGGGGGGCTGTAAAGACCCAGTACTTC. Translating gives CASSQDSGGAVKTQYF.

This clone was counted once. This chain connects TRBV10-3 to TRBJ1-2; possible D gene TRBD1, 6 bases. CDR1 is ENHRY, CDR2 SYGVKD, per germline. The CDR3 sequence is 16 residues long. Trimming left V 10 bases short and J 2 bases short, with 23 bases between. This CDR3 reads CATMGATGESNYGYTF. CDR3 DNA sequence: TGTGCCACCATGGGGGCCACAGGTGAATCAAACTATGGCTACACCTTC.

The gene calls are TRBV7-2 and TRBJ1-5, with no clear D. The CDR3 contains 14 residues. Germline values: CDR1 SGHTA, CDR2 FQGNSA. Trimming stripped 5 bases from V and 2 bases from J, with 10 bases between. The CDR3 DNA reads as TGTGCCAGCAGCCTACCGGGAGGCAATCAGCCCCAGCATTTT. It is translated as CASSLPGGNQPQHF.

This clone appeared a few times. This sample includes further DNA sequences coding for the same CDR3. The CDR3 is CASSRDRNEAFF. The CDR3 DNA sequence: TGTGCCAGCAGCCGGGACAGGAACGAAGCTTTCTTT. The chain links TRBV6-1 to TRBJ1-1, with TRBD1 matching 8 bases. CDR3 length: 12 residues. Germline CDR1 is MNHNS and CDR2 is SASEGT. The V gene end was trimmed by 6 bases and the J gene end by 8 bases; junction bases not matched to a gene: 5.

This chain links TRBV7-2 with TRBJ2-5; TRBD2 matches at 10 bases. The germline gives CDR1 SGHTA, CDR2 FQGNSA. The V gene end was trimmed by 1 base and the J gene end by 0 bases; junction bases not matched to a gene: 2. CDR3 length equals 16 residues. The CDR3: CASSLELAGDQETQYF. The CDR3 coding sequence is TGTGCCAGCAGCTTAGAGCTAGCGGGGGACCAAGAGACCCAGTACTTC.

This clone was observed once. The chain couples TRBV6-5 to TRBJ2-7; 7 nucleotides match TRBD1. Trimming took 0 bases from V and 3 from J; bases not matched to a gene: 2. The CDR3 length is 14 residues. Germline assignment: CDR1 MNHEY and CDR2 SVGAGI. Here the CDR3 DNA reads TGTGCCAGCAGTTACTCGTACAGGGGCTACGAGCAGTACTTC. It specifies CASSYSYRGYEQYF.

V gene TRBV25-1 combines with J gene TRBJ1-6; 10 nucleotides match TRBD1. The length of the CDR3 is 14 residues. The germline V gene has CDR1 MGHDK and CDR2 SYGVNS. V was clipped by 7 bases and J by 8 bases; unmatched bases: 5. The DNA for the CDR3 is TGTGCCAGCACCGGGGGGACAGGGGATTCACCCCTCCACTTT. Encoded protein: CASTGGTGDSPLHF.

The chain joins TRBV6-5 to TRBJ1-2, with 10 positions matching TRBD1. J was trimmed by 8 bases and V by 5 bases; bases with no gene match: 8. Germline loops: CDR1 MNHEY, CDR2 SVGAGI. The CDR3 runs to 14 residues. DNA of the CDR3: TGTGCCAGCAGTCGGACAGGGGGACTAGACGGCTACACCTTC. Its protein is CASSRTGGLDGYTF.

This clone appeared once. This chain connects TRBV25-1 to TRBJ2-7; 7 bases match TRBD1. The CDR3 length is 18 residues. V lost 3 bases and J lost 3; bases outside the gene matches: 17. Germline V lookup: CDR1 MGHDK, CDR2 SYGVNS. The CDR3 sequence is CASSDLPYTGQRNYEQYF. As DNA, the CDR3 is TGTGCCAGCAGTGACCTACCCTATACGGGACAGAGAAACTACGAGCAGTACTTC.

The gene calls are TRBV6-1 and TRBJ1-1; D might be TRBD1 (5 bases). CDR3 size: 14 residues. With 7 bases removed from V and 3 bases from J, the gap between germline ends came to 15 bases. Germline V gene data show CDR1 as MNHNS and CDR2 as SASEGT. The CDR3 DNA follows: TGTGCCAGCATGAGCAGGGCTTTGTACACTGAAGCTTTCTTT. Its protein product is CASMSRALYTEAFF.